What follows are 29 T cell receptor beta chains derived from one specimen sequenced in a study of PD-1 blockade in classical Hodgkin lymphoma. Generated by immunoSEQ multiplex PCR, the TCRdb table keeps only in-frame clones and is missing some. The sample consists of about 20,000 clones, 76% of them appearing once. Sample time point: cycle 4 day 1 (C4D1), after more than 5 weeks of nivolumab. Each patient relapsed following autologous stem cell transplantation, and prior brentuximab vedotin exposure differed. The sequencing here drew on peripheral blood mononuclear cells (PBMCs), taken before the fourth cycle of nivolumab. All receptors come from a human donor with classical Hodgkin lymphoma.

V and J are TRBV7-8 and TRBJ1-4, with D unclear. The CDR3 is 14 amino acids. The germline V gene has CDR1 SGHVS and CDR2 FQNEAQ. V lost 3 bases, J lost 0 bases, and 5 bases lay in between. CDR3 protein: CASSFSPTNEKLFF. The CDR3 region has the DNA TGTGCCAGCAGCTTCTCACCAACTAATGAAAAACTGTTTTTT.

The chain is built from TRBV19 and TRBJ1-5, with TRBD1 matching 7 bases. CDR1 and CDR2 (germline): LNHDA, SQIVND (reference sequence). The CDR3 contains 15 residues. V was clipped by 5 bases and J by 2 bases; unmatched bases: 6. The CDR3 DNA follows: TGTGCCAGTAGTGCGCCCCAGGGGGGCAATCAGCCCCAGCATTTT. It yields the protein CASSAPQGGNQPQHF. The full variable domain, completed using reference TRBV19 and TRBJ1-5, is DGGITQSPKYLFRKEGQNVTLSCEQNLNHDAMYWYRQDPGQGLRLIYYSQIVNDFQKGDIAEGYSVSREKKESFPLTVTSAQKNPTAFYLCASSAPQGGNQPQHFGDGTRLSIL.

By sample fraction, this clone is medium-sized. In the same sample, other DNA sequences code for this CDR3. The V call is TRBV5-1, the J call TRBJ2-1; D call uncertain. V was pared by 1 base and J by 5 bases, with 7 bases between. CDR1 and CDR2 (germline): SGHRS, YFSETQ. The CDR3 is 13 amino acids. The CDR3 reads CASSLYYDNEQFF. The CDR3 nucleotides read TGCGCCAGCAGCTTGTACTACGACAATGAGCAGTTCTTC.

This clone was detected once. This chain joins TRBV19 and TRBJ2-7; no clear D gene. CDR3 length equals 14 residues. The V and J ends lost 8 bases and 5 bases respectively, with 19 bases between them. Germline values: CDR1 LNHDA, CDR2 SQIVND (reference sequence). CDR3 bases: TGTGCCAGTTCGCCTACATGGGCTGGCCACGAGCAGTACTTC. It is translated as CASSPTWAGHEQYF.

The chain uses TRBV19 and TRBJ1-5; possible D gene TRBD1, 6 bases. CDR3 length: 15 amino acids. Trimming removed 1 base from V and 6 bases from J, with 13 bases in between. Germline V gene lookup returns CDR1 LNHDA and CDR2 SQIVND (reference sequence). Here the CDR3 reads CASSIGRGRTQPQHF. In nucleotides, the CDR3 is TGTGCCAGTAGTATAGGGAGGGGGAGAACTCAGCCCCAGCATTTT.

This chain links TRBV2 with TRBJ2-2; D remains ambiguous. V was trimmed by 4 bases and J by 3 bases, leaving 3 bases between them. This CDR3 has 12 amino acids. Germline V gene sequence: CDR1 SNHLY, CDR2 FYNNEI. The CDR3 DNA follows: TGTGCCAGCAGTGTGCACACCGGGGAGCTGTTTTTT. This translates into CASSVHTGELFF.

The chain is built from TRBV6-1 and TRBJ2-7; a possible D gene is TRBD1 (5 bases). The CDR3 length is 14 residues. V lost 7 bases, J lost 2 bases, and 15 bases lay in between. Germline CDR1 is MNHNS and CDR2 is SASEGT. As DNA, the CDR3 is TGTGCCAGCACCCAGGGTTGGAGTACCTACGAGCAGTACTTC. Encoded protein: CASTQGWSTYEQYF.

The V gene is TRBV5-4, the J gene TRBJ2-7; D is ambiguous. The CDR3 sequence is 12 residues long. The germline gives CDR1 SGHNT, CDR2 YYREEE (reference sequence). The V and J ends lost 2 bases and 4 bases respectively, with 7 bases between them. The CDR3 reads CASSLGIYEQYF. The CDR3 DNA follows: TGTGCCAGCAGCTTAGGCATTTACGAGCAGTACTTC.

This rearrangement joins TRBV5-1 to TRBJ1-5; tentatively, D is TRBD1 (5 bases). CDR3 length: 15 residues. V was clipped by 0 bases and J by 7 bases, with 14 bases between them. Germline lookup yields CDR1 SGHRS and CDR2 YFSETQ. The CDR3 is CASSLDLGVGQPQHF. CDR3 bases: TGCGCCAGCAGCTTGGACTTGGGGGTCGGCCAGCCCCAGCATTTT.

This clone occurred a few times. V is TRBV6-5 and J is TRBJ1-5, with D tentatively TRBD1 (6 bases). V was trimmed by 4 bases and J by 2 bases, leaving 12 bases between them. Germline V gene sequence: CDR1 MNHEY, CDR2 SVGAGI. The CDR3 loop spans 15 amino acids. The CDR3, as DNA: TGTGCCAGCAGTTTAAAGGGGGACGGCAATCAGCCCCAGCATTTT. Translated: CASSLKGDGNQPQHF.

For the CDR3, the DNA is TGTGCCAGCAGACAAGACAGGGGGCGAAATGAAAAACTGTTTTTT. Its protein product is CASRQDRGRNEKLFF. The chain couples TRBV25-1 to TRBJ1-4; 10 nucleotides align to TRBD1. Trimming cost V 6 bases and J 5 bases; bases outside gene matches: 6. The CDR3 loop spans 15 amino acids. CDR1 is MGHDK, CDR2 SYGVNS, per germline.

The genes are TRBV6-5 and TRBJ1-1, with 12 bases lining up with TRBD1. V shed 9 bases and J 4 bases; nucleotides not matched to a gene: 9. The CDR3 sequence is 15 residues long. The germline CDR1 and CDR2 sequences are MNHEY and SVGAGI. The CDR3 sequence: CASCDGTGGCTEAFF. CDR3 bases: TGTGCCAGTTGTGACGGGACAGGGGGCTGCACTGAAGCTTTCTTT.

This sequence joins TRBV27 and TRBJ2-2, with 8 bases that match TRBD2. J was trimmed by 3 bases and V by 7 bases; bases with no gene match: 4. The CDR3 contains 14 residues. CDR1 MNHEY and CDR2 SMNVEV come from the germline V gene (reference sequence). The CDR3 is CASTWTSHTGELFF. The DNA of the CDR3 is TGTGCCAGCACGTGGACTAGCCACACCGGGGAGCTGTTTTTT.

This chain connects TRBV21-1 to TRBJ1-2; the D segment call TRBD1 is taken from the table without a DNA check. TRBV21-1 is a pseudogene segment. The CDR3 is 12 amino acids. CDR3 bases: TGTGCCAGCAGCAAAGTCCAGGGTGGCTACACCTTC. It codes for CASSKVQGGYTF.

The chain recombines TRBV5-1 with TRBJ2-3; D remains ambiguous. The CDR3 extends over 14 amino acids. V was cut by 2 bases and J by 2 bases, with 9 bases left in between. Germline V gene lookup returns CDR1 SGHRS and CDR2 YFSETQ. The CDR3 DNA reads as TGCGCCAGCAGCTTATACGGACCCACAGATACGCAGTATTTT. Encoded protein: CASSLYGPTDTQYF.

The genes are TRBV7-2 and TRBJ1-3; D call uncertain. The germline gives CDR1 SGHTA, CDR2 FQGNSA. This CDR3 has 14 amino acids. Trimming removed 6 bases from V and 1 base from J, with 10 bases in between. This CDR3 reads CASSEGVSGNTIYF. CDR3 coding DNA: TGTGCCAGCAGTGAGGGAGTATCTGGAAACACCATATATTTT.

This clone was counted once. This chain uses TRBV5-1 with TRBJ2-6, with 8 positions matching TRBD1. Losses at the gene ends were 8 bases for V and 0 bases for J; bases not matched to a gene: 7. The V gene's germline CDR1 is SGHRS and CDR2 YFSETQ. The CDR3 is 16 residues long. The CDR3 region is CARGTGPYSGANVLTF. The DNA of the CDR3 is TGCGCCAGAGGGACAGGCCCCTACTCTGGGGCCAACGTCCTGACTTTC. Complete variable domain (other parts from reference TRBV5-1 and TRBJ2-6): KAGVTQTPRYLIKTRGQQVTLSCSPISGHRSVSWYQQTPGQGLQFLFEYFSETQRNKGNFPGRFSGRQFSNSRSEMNVSTLELGDSALYLCARGTGPYSGANVLTFGAGSRLTVL.

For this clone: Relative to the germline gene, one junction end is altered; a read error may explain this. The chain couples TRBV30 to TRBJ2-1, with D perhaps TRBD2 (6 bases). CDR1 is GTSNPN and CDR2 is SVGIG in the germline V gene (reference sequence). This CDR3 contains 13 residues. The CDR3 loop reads CAWSGSSYSEQFF. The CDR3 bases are TGTGCCTGGAGCGGGAGCTCCTACAGTGAGCAGTTCTTC.

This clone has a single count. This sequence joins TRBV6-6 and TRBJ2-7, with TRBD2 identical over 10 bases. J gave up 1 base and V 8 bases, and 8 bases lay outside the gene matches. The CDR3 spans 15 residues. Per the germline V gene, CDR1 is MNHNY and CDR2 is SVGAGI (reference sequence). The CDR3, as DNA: TGTGCCAGCGGAACTAGCGGGGACAATTCCTACGAGCAGTACTTC. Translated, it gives CASGTSGDNSYEQYF.

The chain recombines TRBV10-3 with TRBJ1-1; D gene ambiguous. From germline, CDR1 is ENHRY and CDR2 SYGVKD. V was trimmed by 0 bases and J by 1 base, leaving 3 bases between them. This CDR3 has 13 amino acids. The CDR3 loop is CAISESGNTEAFF. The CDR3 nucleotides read TGTGCCATCAGTGAGTCTGGGAACACTGAAGCTTTCTTT.

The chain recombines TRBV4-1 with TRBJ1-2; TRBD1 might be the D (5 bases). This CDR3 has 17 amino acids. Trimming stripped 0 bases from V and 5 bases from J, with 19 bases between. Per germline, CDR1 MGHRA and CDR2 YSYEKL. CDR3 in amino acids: CASSQDLGPGRLYGYTF. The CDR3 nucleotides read TGCGCCAGCAGCCAAGATTTAGGGCCAGGGAGGTTGTATGGCTACACCTTC.

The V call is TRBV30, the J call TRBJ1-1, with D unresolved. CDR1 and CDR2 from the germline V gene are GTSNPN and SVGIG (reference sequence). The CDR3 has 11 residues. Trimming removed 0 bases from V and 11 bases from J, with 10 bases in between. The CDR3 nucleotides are TGTGCCTGGAGTGTACTACGCCAGGCTTTCTTT. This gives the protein CAWSVLRQAFF.

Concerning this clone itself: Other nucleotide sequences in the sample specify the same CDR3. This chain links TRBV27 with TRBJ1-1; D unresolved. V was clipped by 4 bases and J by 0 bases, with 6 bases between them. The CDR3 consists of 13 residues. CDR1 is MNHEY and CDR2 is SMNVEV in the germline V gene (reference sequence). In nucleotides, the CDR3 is TGTGCCAGCAGTTCCGGGGTGAACACTGAAGCTTTCTTT. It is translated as CASSSGVNTEAFF.

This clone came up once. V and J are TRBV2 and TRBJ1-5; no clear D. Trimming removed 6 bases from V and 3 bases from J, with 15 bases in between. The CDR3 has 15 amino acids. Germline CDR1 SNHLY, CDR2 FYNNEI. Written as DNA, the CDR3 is TGTGCCAGCAGGAGGGCCTCCGAACACAATCAGCCCCAGCATTTT. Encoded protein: CASRRASEHNQPQHF.

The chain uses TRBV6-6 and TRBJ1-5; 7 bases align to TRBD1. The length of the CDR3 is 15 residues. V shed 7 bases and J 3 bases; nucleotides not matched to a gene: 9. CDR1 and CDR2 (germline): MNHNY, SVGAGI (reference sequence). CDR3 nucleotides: TGTGCCAGCACTTCAGGGGGGGGCAACAATCAGCCCCAGCATTTT. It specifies CASTSGGGNNQPQHF.

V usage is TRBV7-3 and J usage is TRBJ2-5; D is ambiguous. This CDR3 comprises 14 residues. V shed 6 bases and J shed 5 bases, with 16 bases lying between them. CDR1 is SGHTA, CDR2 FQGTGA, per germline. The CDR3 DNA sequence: TGTGCCAGCAGACCGACGAGGAAGGAGGAGACCCAGTACTTC. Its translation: CASRPTRKEETQYF.

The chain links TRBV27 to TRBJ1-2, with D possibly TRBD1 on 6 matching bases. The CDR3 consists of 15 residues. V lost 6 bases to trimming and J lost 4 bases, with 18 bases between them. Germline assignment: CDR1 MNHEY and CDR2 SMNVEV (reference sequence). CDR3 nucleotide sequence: TGTGCCAGCAGGTCTACAGGGAGGCTTGGCTATGGCTACACCTTC. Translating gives CASRSTGRLGYGYTF.

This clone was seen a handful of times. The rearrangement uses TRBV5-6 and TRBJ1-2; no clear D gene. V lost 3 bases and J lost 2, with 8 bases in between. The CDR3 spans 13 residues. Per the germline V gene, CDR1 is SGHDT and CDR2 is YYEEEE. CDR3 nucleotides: TGTGCCAGCAGCTCGGACGAGAACTATGGCTACACCTTC. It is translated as CASSSDENYGYTF.

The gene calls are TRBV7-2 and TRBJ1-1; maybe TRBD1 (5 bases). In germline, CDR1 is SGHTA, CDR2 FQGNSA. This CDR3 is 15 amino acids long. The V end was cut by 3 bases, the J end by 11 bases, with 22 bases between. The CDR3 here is CASSFTSTGRNGAFF. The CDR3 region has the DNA TGTGCCAGCAGCTTTACATCTACAGGACGAAATGGGGCTTTCTTT. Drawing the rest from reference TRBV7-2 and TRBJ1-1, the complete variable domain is GAGVSQSPSNKVTEKGKDVELRCDPISGHTALYWYRQSLGQGLEFLIYFQGNSAPDKSGLPSDRFSAERTGGSVSTLTIQRTQQEDSAVYLCASSFTSTGRNGAFFGQGTRLTVV.